A single sample is the source of the 11 T cell receptor beta chains below, sequenced in a study of blood T cells in healthy people across ages. Using a J-beta primer mix together with a sample-barcoded 5' primer, a second PCR was run for about 6 to 12 cycles. MiXCR was run by TCRdb on the 5' RACE reads, yielding one entry per CDR3 protein. Of around 1,000,000 distinct CDR3 sequences in the sample, less than 25% were seen once. This same sample was also taken into another study, of T cells of mothers and their children.

Sequencing input: blood. The receptors were sampled from a girl aged 2-9 years in good health.

The chain has TRBV9 and TRBJ2-5; TRBD2 aligns across 12 bases. The J call is doubtful: the DNA matches TRBJ2-1 better. The CDR3 consists of 16 residues. Germline V lookup: CDR1 SGDLS, CDR2 YYNGEE. The CDR3 DNA sequence: TGTGCCAGCAGCGACCGACTAGCGGGAGAGGTAGATGAGCAGTTCTTC. This sequence encodes CASSDRLAGEVDEQFF.

This clonotype occurred many times. The genes are TRBV5-5 and TRBJ2-5; unclear D gene. In germline, CDR1 is SGHKS, CDR2 YYEKEE (reference sequence). The V end was cut by 5 bases, the J end by 2 bases, with 19 bases between. The CDR3 loop spans 16 amino acids. CDR3 loop: CASRRQLLGWQETQYF. CDR3 DNA sequence: TGTGCCAGCAGACGTCAACTCCTAGGTTGGCAAGAGACCCAGTACTTC.

Only a few counts were recorded for this clonotype. This chain connects TRBV4-2 to TRBJ2-4, with a tentative D call TRBD2 (7 bases). The CDR3 spans 15 residues. Germline loops: CDR1 LGHNA, CDR2 YNFKEQ. Trimming stripped 4 bases from V and 4 bases from J, with 14 bases between. This CDR3 reads CASSLLRGLKNIQYF. The CDR3 DNA reads TGTGCCAGCAGCCTCCTGCGGGGGCTTAAAAACATTCAGTACTTC.

This chain links TRBV11-1 with TRBJ1-1, with D possibly being TRBD1 (6 bases). Germline V gene data show CDR1 as SGHAT and CDR2 as FQDESV (reference sequence). V was clipped by 0 bases and J by 4 bases, with 12 bases between them. This CDR3 comprises 15 residues. The CDR3 region is CASSLARGGGTEAFF. For the CDR3, the DNA is TGTGCCAGCAGCTTAGCGCGTGGGGGCGGCACTGAAGCTTTCTTT.

The chain combines TRBV28 with TRBJ2-1, with TRBD1 as a possible D gene (6 bases). This CDR3 region has 16 residues. Trimming removed 3 bases from V and 6 bases from J, with 18 bases in between. CDR1 MDHEN and CDR2 SYDVKM come from the germline V gene. The CDR3 DNA is TGTGCCAGCAGTTTTGGTGAGGGGGAACGGGTCAATGAGCAGTTCTTC. This translates into CASSFGEGERVNEQFF.

This clonotype was seen more than once but under ten times. The chain links TRBV28 to TRBJ1-6; perhaps TRBD1 as D (5 bases). The V gene's germline CDR1 is MDHEN and CDR2 SYDVKM. This CDR3 is 13 amino acids long. Trimming pared 4 bases from V and 9 bases from J, leaving 10 bases between. The CDR3 protein is CASSSQGVSPLHF. Here the CDR3 DNA reads TGTGCCAGCAGTTCCCAAGGGGTTTCACCCCTCCACTTT.

This clonotype was seen more than once but under ten times. The V gene is TRBV28, the J gene TRBJ1-1; 9 bases align to TRBD1. Germline-derived CDR1 and CDR2 are MDHEN and SYDVKM. The CDR3 runs 14 residues. The V and J ends lost 7 bases and 1 base, in that order; junction bases with no gene match: 4. The CDR3 nucleotides read TGTGCCAGCAAAAAACAGGGGGCGAACACTGAAGCTTTCTTT. Protein product: CASKKQGANTEAFF.

This clonotype turned up a few times. The chain joins TRBV27 to TRBJ2-1; 14 bases match TRBD2. In germline, CDR1 is MNHEY, CDR2 SMNVEV (reference sequence). V lost 0 bases and J lost 7; bases outside the gene matches: 2. The CDR3 has 16 residues. The CDR3 loop is CASSLSTSGGGNEQFF. The CDR3, as DNA: TGTGCCAGCAGTTTATCGACTAGCGGGGGGGGTAATGAGCAGTTCTTC.

The gene calls are TRBV13 and TRBJ1-4; 8 bases agree with TRBD1. This CDR3 spans 14 amino acids. Germline loops: CDR1 PRHDT, CDR2 FYEKMQ (reference sequence). Trimming removed 4 bases from V and 11 bases from J; junction bases left unmatched: 9. CDR3 protein: CASSSRAGGFKLFF. Here the CDR3 DNA reads TGTGCCAGCAGCTCCCGAGCAGGGGGCTTTAAACTGTTTTTT. Based on the CDR3 plus reference TRBV13 and TRBJ1-4, the full variable domain is AAGVIQSPRHLIKEKRETATLKCYPIPRHDTVYWYQQGPGQDPQFLISFYEKMQSDKGSIPDRFSAQQFSDYHSELNMSSLELGDSALYFCASSSRAGGFKLFFGSGTQLSVL.

In its sample, this clonotype was seen a few times. The rearrangement links TRBV5-1 to TRBJ2-5; D remains ambiguous. The J call is in doubt because the DNA end fits TRBJ2-7 better. CDR1 SGHRS and CDR2 YFSETQ come from the germline V gene. CDR3 length equals 15 residues. CDR3 protein: CASSPATRKTYEQYF. CDR3 nucleotides: TGCGCCAGCAGCCCGGCTACCCGAAAGACCTACGAGCAGTACTTC.

This rearrangement joins TRBV20-1 to TRBJ1-2, with D perhaps matching TRBD1 (5 bases). V lost 6 bases to trimming and J lost 1 base, with 12 bases between them. Germline V gene lookup returns CDR1 DFQATT and CDR2 SNEGSKA (reference sequence). The CDR3 is 13 residues long. The CDR3 loop is CSARLDNNYGYTF. The CDR3 bases are TGCAGTGCCAGGCTGGACAATAACTATGGCTACACCTTC.